This T cell receptor (beta chain) was recovered during a study of T cells in Graves' hyperthyroidism and ophthalmopathy. Study in general: Specimen type is peripheral blood, collected at initial diagnosis prior to any treatment.

Exclusion followed for patients with uncontrolled infection, other autoimmune disease, pregnancy or lactation. TCR beta CDR3 sequences were amplified from RNA transcripts. The TCR CDR3 was amplified in a first-round RT-PCR using the HTBI primer set. TCRdb analysed the multiplex PCR reads with MiXCR anew, one entry per CDR3 protein. This table holds under 350,000 distinct CDR3 sequences, over 15% found once. This clonotype was recorded at least ten times. What it binds is not known. This CDR3 spans 17 amino acids. The V end was cut by 4 bases, the J end by 2 bases, with 19 bases between. Germline CDR1 reads MNHNS; CDR2 reads SASEGT. The study's findings and limits: Among thyroid clonotypes expanded above 0.001, most also appeared in blood. Ophthalmopathy was model-predicted a median about 6.9 months pre-onset.

Sequencing was carried out using blood. The genes are TRBV6-1 and TRBJ2-3; no firm D call. This clonotype originated in a woman aged 60-75 years with Graves' ophthalmopathy. As DNA, the CDR3 is TGTGCCAGCAGTGGAGAGGCCGCCCGTATCGCCACAGATACGCAGTATTTT. It encodes CASSGEAARIATDTQYF.